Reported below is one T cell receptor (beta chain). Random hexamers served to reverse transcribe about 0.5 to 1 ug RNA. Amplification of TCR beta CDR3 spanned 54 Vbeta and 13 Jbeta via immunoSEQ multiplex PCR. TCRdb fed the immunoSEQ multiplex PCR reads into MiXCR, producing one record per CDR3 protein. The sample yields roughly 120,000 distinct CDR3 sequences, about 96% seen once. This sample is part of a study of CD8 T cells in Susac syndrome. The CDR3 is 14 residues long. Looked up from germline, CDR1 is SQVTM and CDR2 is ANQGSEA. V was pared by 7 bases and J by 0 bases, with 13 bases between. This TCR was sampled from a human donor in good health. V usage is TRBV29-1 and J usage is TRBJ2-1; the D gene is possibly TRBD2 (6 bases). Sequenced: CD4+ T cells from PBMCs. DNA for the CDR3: TGCAGCGCCCAGACCGGGAGCTCCTACAATGAGCAGTTCTTC. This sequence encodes CSAQTGSSYNEQFF.